This T cell receptor (beta chain) was identified during a study of early T cells in non-severe SARS-CoV-2 infection. Study-level results: Missing private and CD4 specificities, VDJdb matching favored anti-spike CD8 responses.

This clonotype was detected many times. The antigen is not known. Individual cDNA molecules received unique molecular identifiers. TCRdb re-analysed the 5' RACE reads in MiXCR, keeping a single row per CDR3 protein. The sample carries some 61,000 distinct CDR3 sequences, less than 15% recorded once. J was trimmed by 3 bases and V by 4 bases; bases with no gene match: 9. Germline CDR1 and CDR2: SGHRS and YFSETQ. The CDR3 length is 15 residues. Source material: whole blood. The V and J genes are TRBV5-1 and TRBJ2-7, with 8 bases aligning to TRBD2. This clonotype was obtained from an adult who was a healthcare worker with PCR-confirmed SARS-CoV-2 infection or an uninfected control (not recorded which). The CDR3 spells CASSPQRGPRYEQYF. CDR3 coding DNA: TGCGCCAGCAGCCCCCAGCGGGGGCCTCGCTACGAGCAGTACTTC.